This T cell receptor beta chain is from a study of siplizumab effects on memory and regulatory T cells. The CDR3 extends over 14 amino acids. CDR1 is SGHDN, CDR2 FVKESK, per germline. Trimming left V 1 base short and J 4 bases short, with 10 bases between. Generated by immunoSEQ multiplex PCR, the TCRdb table keeps only in-frame clones and is missing some. The sample consists of tens of thousands of clones, over 75% of them appearing once. The sequence derives from a human donor in good health. V usage is TRBV14 and J usage is TRBJ1-2; D is undetermined. Material for sequencing was Tregs sorted from blood. The CDR3 sequence: CASSQGRLAYGYTF. The CDR3 nucleotides are TGTGCCAGCAGCCAAGGGCGGCTAGCCTATGGCTACACCTTC.